A single sample gave rise to the 27 T cell receptor beta chains below, sequenced in a study of T cell responses to AZD1222 COVID-19 vaccine. This table comes from immunoSEQ multiplex PCR, and its TCRdb copy is limited to in-frame clones, with some not included. This sample has tens of thousands of clones, with about 88% found just once. Here the sequenced sample was peripheral blood, taken on day 0 of AZD1222 vaccination. The receptors shown here come from an adult in good health.

Only a few counts were recorded for this clone. The chain recombines TRBV5-1 with TRBJ2-5; D may be TRBD1 (6 bases). V was clipped by 4 bases and J by 3 bases, with 13 bases between them. The CDR3 sequence is 14 residues long. Germline V lookup: CDR1 SGHRS, CDR2 YFSETQ. The CDR3 is CASSLDSGEETQYF. DNA for the CDR3: TGCGCCAGCAGCCTGGACAGTGGGGAAGAGACCCAGTACTTC.

The chain joins TRBV5-1 to TRBJ1-4; 7 nucleotides align to TRBD1. The CDR3 covers 17 residues. CDR1 SGHRS and CDR2 YFSETQ come from the germline V gene. J was trimmed by 0 bases and V by 3 bases; bases with no gene match: 8. CDR3 DNA: TGCGCCAGCAGCTACAGGGGAGGGAGCACAACTAATGAAAAACTGTTTTTT. Translating gives CASSYRGGSTTNEKLFF.

The CDR3: CASRLGDPTSANEKLFF. The CDR3 DNA is TGTGCCAGCAGACTCGGGGATCCCACCTCGGCTAATGAAAAACTGTTTTTT. The gene calls are TRBV21-1 and TRBJ1-4. TRBV21-1 is a documented pseudogene. CDR3 length: 17 amino acids.

The gene calls are TRBV4-2 and TRBJ2-7; unclear D gene. The V and J ends lost 1 base and 6 bases respectively, with 13 bases between them. The CDR3 runs to 14 residues. CDR1 and CDR2 (germline): LGHNA, YNFKEQ. The CDR3 DNA sequence: TGTGCCAGCAGCCAAGTGCCAGGCCAGACCGAGCAGTACTTC. This codes for CASSQVPGQTEQYF.

DNA of the CDR3: TGTGCCAGCAGCTTAGATCGGACAGGTAAACATCTGAACACTGAAGCTTTCTTT. It translates to CASSLDRTGKHLNTEAFF. The chain links TRBV7-9 to TRBJ1-1; 7 bases are shared with TRBD1. Germline values: CDR1 SEHNR, CDR2 FQNEAQ (reference sequence). The CDR3 is 18 amino acids. J lost 0 bases, V lost 1 base, and 11 bases had no gene match.

The chain joins TRBV28 to TRBJ2-4; D is uncertain. This CDR3 contains 15 residues. Germline CDR1 is MDHEN and CDR2 is SYDVKM. With 3 bases removed from V and 4 bases from J, the gap between germline ends came to 13 bases. CDR3 amino acids: CASSFRQQTKNIQYF. In DNA, the CDR3 is TGTGCCAGCAGTTTTCGGCAACAGACAAAAAACATTCAGTACTTC.

The V and J genes are TRBV25-1 and TRBJ1-2; no firm D call. V was shortened by 8 bases and J by 2 bases, with 9 bases between the two germline ends. This CDR3 comprises 12 residues. Germline V gene lookup returns CDR1 MGHDK and CDR2 SYGVNS. The CDR3 DNA reads TGTGCCAGCGGAGACGGCAACTATGGCTACACCTTC. This encodes CASGDGNYGYTF.

V usage is TRBV7-3 and J usage is TRBJ1-1; D not certain. V gave up 2 bases and J gave up 1 base, with 5 bases separating them. The CDR3 is 13 amino acids. CDR1 and CDR2 from the germline V gene are SGHTA and FQGTGA. The DNA of the CDR3 is TGTGCCAGCAGCTTAGTCGCGAACACTGAAGCTTTCTTT. The encoded protein is CASSLVANTEAFF.

The rearrangement joins TRBV28 to TRBJ1-4; D perhaps matches TRBD1 (5 bases). The V gene lost 2 bases and the J gene lost 10 bases, with 17 bases spanning the gap. This CDR3 has 15 residues. Germline values: CDR1 MDHEN, CDR2 SYDVKM. The CDR3 loop is CASSLGGVYSGKLFF. Written as DNA, the CDR3 is TGTGCCAGCAGTTTAGGGGGAGTGTACTCAGGAAAACTGTTTTTT.

This chain connects TRBV2 to TRBJ2-1; TRBD2 agrees at 9 bases. In germline, CDR1 is SNHLY, CDR2 FYNNEI. Losses at the gene ends were 9 bases for V and 8 bases for J; bases not matched to a gene: 11. This CDR3 region has 14 residues. CDR3 sequence reads: CAREGSGRSYEQFF. The CDR3 DNA sequence: TGTGCCAGAGAGGGTAGCGGGAGAAGCTATGAGCAGTTCTTC.

CDR3 sequence reads: CASSPMVGFYEQYF. CDR3 nucleotides: TGTGCCAGCAGCCCGATGGTCGGGTTCTACGAGCAGTACTTC. J is TRBJ2-7 and V is TRBV7-9, with D unresolved. In germline, CDR1 is SEHNR, CDR2 FQNEAQ (reference sequence). This CDR3 is 14 amino acids long. V dropped 5 bases and J dropped 3 bases, with 14 bases sitting between them. Based on the CDR3 plus reference TRBV7-9 and TRBJ2-7, the full variable domain is DTGVSQNPRHKITKRGQNVTFRCDPISEHNRLYWYRQTLGQGPEFLTYFQNEAQLEKSRLLSDRFSAERPKGSFSTLEIQRTEQGDSAMYLCASSPMVGFYEQYFGPGTRLTVT.

In nucleotides, the CDR3 is TGTGCCAGCAAACCGCACACGGACAGGGAATTTCGCTACGAGCAGTACTTC. It is translated as CASKPHTDREFRYEQYF. The V gene is TRBV27, the J gene TRBJ2-7; 8 positions agree with TRBD1. The V and J ends lost 7 bases and 3 bases, in that order; junction bases with no gene match: 17. Germline-derived CDR1 and CDR2 are MNHEY and SMNVEV (reference sequence). The CDR3 runs 17 residues.

The V and J genes are TRBV7-9 and TRBJ1-2, with TRBD1 matching over 8 bases. Germline V CDR1 and CDR2: SEHNR, FQNEAQ (reference sequence). The CDR3 length is 13 residues. V was pared by 10 bases and J by 2 bases, with 6 bases of the junction left unmatched. The CDR3 here is CATETGANYGYTF. The CDR3 nucleotides are TGTGCCACCGAGACAGGGGCGAACTATGGCTACACCTTC.

This clone was observed a single time. The chain uses TRBV19 and TRBJ1-6; D is perhaps TRBD1 (6 bases). The germline V gene encodes CDR1 LNHDA and CDR2 SQIVND (reference sequence). The CDR3 runs to 13 residues. V was trimmed by 3 bases and J by 10 bases, leaving 10 bases between them. The CDR3 DNA is TGTGCCAGTAGTATGAGGGGGGGGTCACCCCTCCACTTT. Protein sequence: CASSMRGGSPLHF.

This chain connects TRBV5-4 to TRBJ1-6, with D tentatively TRBD1 (6 bases). Germline V CDR1 and CDR2: SGHNT, YYREEE (reference sequence). V lost 3 bases, J lost 6 bases, and 16 bases lay in between. The CDR3 runs to 16 residues. CDR3: CASSSSDRSSNSPLHF. CDR3 nucleotides: TGTGCCAGCAGCTCCTCGGACAGAAGTAGTAATTCACCCCTCCACTTT.

The chain uses TRBV19 and TRBJ1-5; no reliable D call. The CDR3 sequence is 15 residues long. V dropped 6 bases and J dropped 2 bases, with 14 bases sitting between them. The V gene's germline CDR1 is LNHDA and CDR2 SQIVND (reference sequence). The DNA of the CDR3 is TGTGCCAGTAGCGAATACAGTACGGGCAATCAGCCCCAGCATTTT. This translates into CASSEYSTGNQPQHF.

The chain joins TRBV3-1 (or the pseudogene TRBV3-2) to TRBJ1-6; TRBD1 is a possible D gene (5 bases). V shed 1 base and J shed 7 bases, with 14 bases lying between them. The CDR3 is made up of 16 amino acids. Germline CDR1 reads LGHDT; CDR2 reads YNNKEL (reference sequence). The CDR3 region is CASSQGRSGRNSPLHF. In nucleotides, the CDR3 is TGTGCCAGCAGCCAAGGTCGTTCAGGGAGGAATTCACCCCTCCACTTT.

The count of this clone is one. The rearrangement links TRBV23-1 to TRBJ2-7; TRBD1 matches 7 bases. TRBV23-1 is sorted into the ORF group, with uncertain function. This CDR3 is 15 amino acids long. The V and J ends lost 0 bases and 7 bases, in that order; junction bases with no gene match: 9. CDR3 DNA: TGCGCCAGCAGTCAATCCAAGAGGGGGCGGTGGGAGCAGTACTTC. This codes for CASSQSKRGRWEQYF.

The chain uses TRBV11-3 and TRBJ2-7; 7 bases align to TRBD1. V was pared by 1 base and J by 6 bases, with 9 bases of the junction left unmatched. The CDR3 is made up of 15 amino acids. CDR1 is SGHNT and CDR2 is YENEEA in the germline V gene. The CDR3 DNA reads as TGTGCCAGCAGCTTAGGGCTACAGGGGTTGAGCGAGCAGTACTTC. Translating it yields CASSLGLQGLSEQYF.

This rearrangement joins TRBV30 to TRBJ2-7; 7 bases are shared with TRBD1. J gave up 2 bases and V 1 base, and 2 bases lay outside the gene matches. The CDR3 spans 13 residues. Germline-derived CDR1 and CDR2 are GTSNPN and SVGIG (reference sequence). This CDR3 reads CAWSGGTAYEQYF. The CDR3 region has the DNA TGTGCCTGGAGTGGAGGGACAGCCTACGAGCAGTACTTC.

V and J are TRBV6-5 and TRBJ2-7; D perhaps matches TRBD1 (6 bases). CDR3 length equals 13 residues. The V gene lost 6 bases and the J gene lost 4 bases, with 13 bases spanning the gap. Germline values: CDR1 MNHEY, CDR2 SVGAGI. The CDR3 DNA sequence: TGTGCCAGCAGGTCAACAGGGACGTACGAGCAGTACTTC. Translated, it gives CASRSTGTYEQYF.

V gene TRBV28 combines with J gene TRBJ1-3; D unresolved. CDR3 length equals 13 residues. The V end lost 3 bases, the J end lost 4 bases, and 7 bases lay between the germline ends. Germline V gene lookup returns CDR1 MDHEN and CDR2 SYDVKM. CDR3 nucleotide sequence: TGTGCCAGCAGTTTGGGGTTCGGAAACACCATATATTTT. Translating it yields CASSLGFGNTIYF.

A single count supports this clone. The V call is TRBV7-3, the J call TRBJ1-6, with 9 nucleotides matching TRBD1. The junction had 4 bases not matched to a gene; V was cut back by 5 bases and J by 8 bases. Germline V lookup: CDR1 SGHTA, CDR2 FQGTGA. The CDR3 totals 14 residues. The CDR3 region has the DNA TGTGCCAGCAGCCTCACAGGGGGCGATTCACCCCTCCACTTT. Its protein is CASSLTGGDSPLHF.

V is TRBV12-5 and J is TRBJ1-1; no definite D call. With 1 base removed from V and 1 base from J, the gap between germline ends came to 10 bases. Germline V gene data show CDR1 as LGHNT and CDR2 as FRNRAP. The CDR3 extends over 15 amino acids. In DNA, the CDR3 is TGTGCTAGTGGTTTGGACCCCGCAGGGAACACTGAAGCTTTCTTT. It translates to CASGLDPAGNTEAFF. Based on the CDR3 plus reference TRBV12-5 and TRBJ1-1, the full variable domain is DARVTQTPRHKVTEMGQEVTMRCQPILGHNTVFWYRQTMMQGLELLAYFRNRAPLDDSGMPKDRFSAEMPDATLATLKIQPSEPRDSAVYFCASGLDPAGNTEAFFGQGTRLTVV.

The genes are TRBV4-1 and TRBJ1-3; tentatively, D is TRBD1 (6 bases). Germline CDR1 reads MGHRA; CDR2 reads YSYEKL. This CDR3 is 13 amino acids long. The V end lost 1 base, the J end lost 8 bases, and 9 bases lay between the germline ends. CDR3 amino acids: CASSQVGADTIYF. CDR3 nucleotide sequence: TGCGCCAGCAGCCAAGTGGGGGCGGACACCATATATTTT.

The chain joins TRBV9 to TRBJ2-1; the match to TRBD2 covers 9 bases. After removal of 2 bases from V and 5 bases from J, the junction contained 11 bases not matched to a gene. Germline CDR1 and CDR2: SGDLS and YYNGEE. This CDR3 contains 17 residues. CDR3 amino acids: CASSVTLGGRAHNEQFF. As DNA, the CDR3 is TGTGCCAGCAGCGTTACTCTGGGCGGGAGGGCCCACAATGAGCAGTTCTTC.

This chain connects TRBV7-9 to TRBJ2-6; D call uncertain. The CDR3 length is 14 residues. Trimming removed 4 bases from V and 1 base from J, with 5 bases in between. Germline lookup yields CDR1 SEHNR and CDR2 FQNEAQ (reference sequence). The CDR3 DNA follows: TGTGCCAGCAGCTCTGGGTCTGGGGCCAACGTCCTGACTTTC. This codes for CASSSGSGANVLTF.